Included here is one TCR beta chain sequence, with context. Its antigen is not known. Allogeneic regulatory or mature dendritic cells were co-cultured for roughly five days with CFSE-labeled sorted T cells at 1:10. J gave up 1 base and V 9 bases, and 11 bases lay outside the gene matches. The CDR3 has 16 amino acids. Germline V gives CDR1 LNHDA, CDR2 SQIVND (reference sequence). The data originate from a study of regulatory dendritic cells for organ transplantation. Study-level information: Regulatory dendritic cells were monocyte-derived, receiving vitamin D3 on days 0 and 4 and IL-10 on day 4.

Sequenced by immunoSEQ multiplex PCR; TCRdb stores in-frame clones only, minus some. The table has about 21,000 clones, 85% seen once. The sample comprised naive CD4+ T cells from blood cultured with dendritic cells. This sample's subset: CD45RA+ naive T cells. This TCR derives from a human donor in good health. The chain employs TRBV19 and TRBJ1-3; TRBD1 agrees at 8 bases. The CDR3 nucleotides read TGTGCCAGCAACAATCCAGGGGGCGCTTCTGGAAACACCATATATTTT. Protein sequence: CASNNPGGASGNTIYF.